These 6 T cell receptor beta chains originate from one sample sequenced in a study of blood T cells in healthy people across ages. A J-beta primer mix and a sample-barcoded 5' primer were used in a second PCR of roughly 7 to 12 cycles. TCRdb re-called the 5' RACE reads through MiXCR, storing one row per CDR3 protein. Among roughly 2 million distinct CDR3 sequences listed, roughly 52% were seen once. Specimen: blood. The receptor source for this set is a woman aged 40 to 50 in good health.

This clonotype was detected only once. J is TRBJ1-4 and V is TRBV20-1; TRBD1 aligns across 9 bases. With 6 bases clipped from V and 8 bases from J, the junction kept 10 bases outside the gene matches. Germline lookup yields CDR1 DFQATT and CDR2 SNEGSKA (reference sequence). The CDR3 has 14 amino acids. Written as DNA, the CDR3 is TGCAGTGCGGCTCCGGGACAGGGAGGGGAAAAACTGTTTTTT. Translating gives CSAAPGQGGEKLFF.

The chain links TRBV5-1 to TRBJ2-3; D ambiguous. The CDR3 has 14 residues. V was shortened by 2 bases and J by 6 bases, with 13 bases between the two germline ends. Germline V lookup: CDR1 SGHRS, CDR2 YFSETQ. The CDR3 spells CASSFNGGGDTQYF. The CDR3 DNA sequence: TGCGCCAGCAGCTTTAACGGCGGTGGGGATACGCAGTATTTT.

Only a few counts were recorded for this clonotype. The rearrangement joins TRBV9 to TRBJ1-1; no firm D call. The CDR3 consists of 12 residues. Trimming removed 3 bases from V and 8 bases from J, with 11 bases in between. The germline V gene has CDR1 SGDLS and CDR2 YYNGEE. The CDR3 protein is CASSGLGYEAFF. The CDR3 DNA reads as TGTGCCAGCAGCGGGCTTGGTTACGAAGCTTTCTTT. Complete variable domain (other parts from reference TRBV9 and TRBJ1-1): DSGVTQTPKHLITATGQRVTLRCSPRSGDLSVYWYQQSLDQGLQFLIQYYNGEERAKGNILERFSAQQFPDLHSELNLSSLELGDSALYFCASSGLGYEAFFGQGTRLTVV.

The chain links TRBV4-3 to TRBJ2-1, with D possibly being TRBD1 or TRBD2 (5 bases each). CDR1 LGHNA and CDR2 YSLEER come from the germline V gene. The CDR3 totals 15 residues. V was cut by 0 bases and J by 9 bases, with 15 bases left in between. This CDR3 is CASSQDIGPGTEQFF. DNA for the CDR3: TGCGCCAGCAGCCAAGATATTGGCCCTGGGACTGAGCAGTTCTTC.

This clonotype showed up just a few times. The rearrangement uses TRBV29-1 and TRBJ1-2, with a weak D call TRBD1 (5 bases). The CDR3 covers 15 residues. CDR1 SQVTM and CDR2 ANQGSEA come from the germline V gene. V was shortened by 4 bases and J by 3 bases, with 18 bases between the two germline ends. The CDR3 reads CSVGTGLREDYGYTF. CDR3 sequence (DNA): TGCAGCGTTGGCACAGGCCTTAGGGAGGACTATGGCTACACCTTC. The complete variable domain, with remaining parts taken from reference TRBV29-1 and TRBJ1-2, reads SAVISQKPSRDICQRGTSLTIQCQVDSQVTMMFWYRQQPGQSLTLIATANQGSEATYESGFVIDKFPISRPNLTFSTLTVSNMSPEDSSIYLCSVGTGLREDYGYTFGSGTRLTVV.

The chain couples TRBV9 to TRBJ2-3, with 9 bases matching TRBD1. Germline CDR1 and CDR2: SGDLS and YYNGEE. With 0 bases clipped from V and 8 bases from J, the junction kept 4 bases outside the gene matches. The CDR3 runs to 14 residues. CDR3 in amino acids: CASSVGTGVATQYF. The CDR3 nucleotides read TGTGCCAGCAGCGTAGGGACAGGGGTGGCTACGCAGTATTTT.